This TCR beta chain was recovered during a study of blood T cell repertoires in COVID-19 (TCRdb year 2020). Some background on the complete study: Collaborator samples came from the United States, Italy and Spain and covered acute and convalescent phases of COVID-19. The samples were drawn from the first 160 participants of the ongoing ImmuneRACE study and from 1,254 subjects provided by 6 global collaborators. The prospective study material was composed of cDNA or gDNA derived from T cells, B-cell-depleted T cells, or PBMCs. A de-identified subject ID, COVID-19 status, age in years and sex were almost always included in the sample metadata. Where available, HLA class I and class II types were obtained from metadata supplied by the sample provider rather than from assay-based typing. Deeply sampled blood TCRbeta repertoires from subjects exposed to, actively infected with, or recovered from COVID-19 were included in the dataset. The repertoires were made available in a free public database intended to serve as a resource for research on the immune response to SARS-CoV-2. Overall results and qualifications from the work: How much clinical and demographic metadata was included differed by source and by participant, and the metadata was provided uncurated.

A remark on this clone: This receptor's antigen is unknown. Base-call qualities are not available, and no considerably larger clone is one nucleotide away.

TCRbeta CDR3 regions were amplified from genomic DNA using the immunoSEQ Assay, a bias-controlled multiplex PCR. Per the authors' processing: Within the assay, amplification of reference gene primers was used to estimate how many nucleated cells each sample contained. Sequence reads were collapsed and filtered to measure the absolute abundance of every unique TCRbeta CDR3 rearrangement. For each sample, productive Simpson clonality was calculated by taking the square root of Simpson's diversity index across productive rearrangements. TCRdb obtained this table from immuneACCESS and retained in-frame rearrangements with V and J assigned. These tables miss some clones; where compared with another copy, unresolved V genes account for less than half of the shortfall, and the remainder is unexplained. V and J calls and clone size are those listed in that table; D and trimming were worked out from the DNA. In this sample the table shows roughly 75,000 clones, 80% to 90% of which occur a single time. The ten largest clones represent less than 0.65% of the sample.

The germline V gene encodes CDR1 MNHNY and CDR2 SVGAGI (reference sequence). The CDR3, from cysteine to phenylalanine, totals 14 residues. The sequence is cut down to CDR3 DNA, 42 bases in frame from base 1. V is shortened by 4 bases, J by 0 bases, and the region joining them spans 9 bases. Each collaborating institution followed its own protocols to collect whole blood in K2EDTA tubes. Collaborator samples were shipped for TCRbeta analysis as frozen whole blood, isolated PBMCs, or DNA extracted from either sample type. Sequenced material: peripheral blood. Here the chain combines TRBV6-6 and TRBJ1-1; a confident D gene designation cannot be given. The receptor was isolated from a man between 60 and 70 years old with acute or convalescent COVID-19. The sequenced DNA is TGTGCCAGCAGTTCGAACTTCATGAACACTGAAGCTTTCTTT. This encodes CASSSNFMNTEAFF.